Here is one T cell receptor (beta chain) with its context. This clone was counted between two and nine times. The antigen it recognizes is unknown. No per-base quality is available; no much larger clone lies one base away. From V the trimming removes 6 bases and from J it removes 6 bases, while the gene matches leave 6 bases of the junction unaccounted for. CDR1 and CDR2 are read off the germline V gene (reference sequence) as LNHDA and SQIVND. The CDR3 runs 14 residues from the cysteine to the phenylalanine. The DNA shown is the 42-base CDR3, in frame from base 1. The data derive from a study of T cell changes during pregnancy in multiple sclerosis (dated 2019 in TCRdb). For the wider study: The study examined how the T cell repertoire changed over the course of pregnancy in women with multiple sclerosis.

The library was built by means of the immunoSEQ multiplex PCR assay. TCRdb stores this immuneACCESS table with in-frame sequences only. Part of the clones is absent; in the studies checked, under half of the shortfall reflects unresolved V genes, and no reason is known for the rest. This sample lists roughly 50,000 clones; around 90% were detected once. Over 1% of the sample is taken by the ten largest. This sequence originates from a female donor in good health, enrolled as a control in a pregnancy study. Sequences were derived from peripheral blood, sampled after pregnancy. The chain couples TRBV19 to TRBJ2-7, and TRBD2 aligns with 12 junction nucleotides. Here is the DNA: TGTGCCAGTAGCATACTAGCGGGAGGTTCCGAGCAGTACTTC. Protein translation: CASSILAGGSEQYF.